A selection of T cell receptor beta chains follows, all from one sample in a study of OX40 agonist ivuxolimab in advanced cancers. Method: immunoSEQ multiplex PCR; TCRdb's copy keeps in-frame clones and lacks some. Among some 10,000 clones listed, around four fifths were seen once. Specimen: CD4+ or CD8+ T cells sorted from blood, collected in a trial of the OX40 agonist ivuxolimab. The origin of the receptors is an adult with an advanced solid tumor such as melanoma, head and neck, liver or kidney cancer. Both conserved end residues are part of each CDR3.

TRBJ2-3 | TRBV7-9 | CASSSGNLEGTDTQYF
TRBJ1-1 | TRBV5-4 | CASSFDGNTEAFF
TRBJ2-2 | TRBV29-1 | CSVQTGFNTGELFF
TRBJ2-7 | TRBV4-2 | CASSLYESYEQYF
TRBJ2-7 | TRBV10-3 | CAISAPGPSYEQYF
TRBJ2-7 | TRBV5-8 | CASSNRDRCSYEQYF
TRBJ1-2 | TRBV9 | CASGQGSYGYTF
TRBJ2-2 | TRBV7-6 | CASSLAGGPDPGELFF
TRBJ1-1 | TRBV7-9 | CASSFGFSEAFF
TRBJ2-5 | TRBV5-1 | CASSSPRRDTQETQYF
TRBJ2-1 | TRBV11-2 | CASSLTSGKGNEQFF
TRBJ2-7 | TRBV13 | CASSPTYEQYF
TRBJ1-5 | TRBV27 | CASSLRGGSFQPQHF
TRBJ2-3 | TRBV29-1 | CSVALTSSDTQYF
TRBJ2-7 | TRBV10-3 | CAISARGEQYF
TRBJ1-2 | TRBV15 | CATSRNTGDGYTF
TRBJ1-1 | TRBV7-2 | CASSLGANTEAFF
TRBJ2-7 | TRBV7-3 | CASSCFGMPYEQYF
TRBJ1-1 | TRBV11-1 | CASTFGQGGTEAFF
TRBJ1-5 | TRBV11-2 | CASSDGQIGGNQPQHF
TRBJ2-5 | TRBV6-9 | CASRNPSGETQYF
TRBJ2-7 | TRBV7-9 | CASSPHRLGTASYEQYF
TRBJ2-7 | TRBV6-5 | CASRKTGLIFYEQYF
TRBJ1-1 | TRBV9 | CASSPDRGRAEAFF
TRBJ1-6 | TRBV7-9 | CASSSPGNSPLHF
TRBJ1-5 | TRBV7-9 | CASSHTGGDQPQHF
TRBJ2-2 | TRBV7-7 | CASSLGGSGELFF
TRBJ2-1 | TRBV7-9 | CASSSEQTGFSYNEQFF
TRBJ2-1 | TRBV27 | CASSPTAPSGNEQFF
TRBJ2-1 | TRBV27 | CASSWGSSYNEQFF
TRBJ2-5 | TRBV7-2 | CASRRRGETQYF
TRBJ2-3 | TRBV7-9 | CASSLSTSSTIPGVGTQYF
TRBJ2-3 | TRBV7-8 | CASAPTSGGLVTDTQYF
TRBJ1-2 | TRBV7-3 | CASRSTSSDGYTF
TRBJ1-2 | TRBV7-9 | CASSFGTGGNGYTF
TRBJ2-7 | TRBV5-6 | CASRLLGQGVEEQYF
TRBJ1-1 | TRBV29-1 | CSASGPRGTEAFF
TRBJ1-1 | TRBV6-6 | CASIHRGGGTEAFF
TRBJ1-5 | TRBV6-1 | CATQRWDSHLQPQHF
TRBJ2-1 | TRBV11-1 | CASSFGMRAQFF
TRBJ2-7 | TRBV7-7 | CASSPRTSGYEQYF
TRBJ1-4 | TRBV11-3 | CASSFTIATNEKLFF
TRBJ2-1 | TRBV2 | CASSGGLAGVGFYNEQFF
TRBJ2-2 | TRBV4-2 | CASSQDGGGELFF
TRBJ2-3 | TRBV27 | CASSSGQGPYTRYF
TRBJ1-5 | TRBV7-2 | CASSLSADYYSNQPQHF
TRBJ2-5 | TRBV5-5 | CASSPGLAGVSFQETQYF
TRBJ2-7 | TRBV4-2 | CASSQDLGTGNYEQYF
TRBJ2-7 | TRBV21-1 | CASSKEPIQYF
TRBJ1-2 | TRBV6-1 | CASSNYGYTF
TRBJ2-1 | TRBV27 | CASSQIGQDNEQFF
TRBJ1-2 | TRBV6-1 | CASRGQGNYGYTF
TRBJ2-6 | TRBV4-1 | CASSQDRGSGANVLTF
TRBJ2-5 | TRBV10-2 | CASSESAGGLKTQYF
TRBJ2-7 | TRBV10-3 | CAISESLFSSGAYEQYF
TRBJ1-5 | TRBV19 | CASSIVATSNQPQHF
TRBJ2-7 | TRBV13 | CASSLGGAGGMNEQYF